These 14 T cell receptor beta chains came from one sample sequenced in a study of blood T cell repertoires in COVID-19. TCRdb's table, derived via immunoSEQ multiplex PCR, lists solely in-frame clones and lacks some. The sample yields about 140,000 clones, about 79% seen once. Sequencing input: peripheral blood. Receptors were obtained from an elderly woman with active or convalescent COVID-19.

V gene TRBV29-1 combines with J gene TRBJ1-2; D is ambiguous. The CDR3 covers 10 residues. Trimming pared 2 bases from V and 8 bases from J, leaving 6 bases between. The germline gives CDR1 SQVTM, CDR2 ANQGSEA. Here the CDR3 DNA reads TGCAGCGTTGAAAGAGGGGGCTACACCTTC. Translating gives CSVERGGYTF.

The chain couples TRBV7-2 to TRBJ1-4; 7 bases match TRBD1. The J segment lost 7 bases and the V segment lost 4 bases, leaving 6 bases of the junction unmatched. The CDR3 is 14 amino acids. CDR1 is SGHTA and CDR2 is FQGNSA in the germline V gene. CDR3: CASSSGQAGEKLFF. The CDR3 bases are TGTGCCAGCAGCTCAGGACAGGCTGGTGAAAAACTGTTTTTT.

The chain recombines TRBV30 with TRBJ1-1; the D gene is possibly TRBD1 (5 bases). Germline lookup yields CDR1 GTSNPN and CDR2 SVGIG (reference sequence). Trimming shortened V by 0 bases and J by 1 base, and 21 bases separated the two germline ends. This CDR3 has 18 amino acids. The CDR3 region is CAWSVSVRQGAWNTEAFF. As DNA, the CDR3 is TGTGCCTGGAGTGTATCGGTGCGGCAGGGTGCTTGGAACACTGAAGCTTTCTTT.

This chain uses TRBV27 with TRBJ1-2, with 11 bases identical to TRBD1. Germline CDR1 and CDR2: MNHEY and SMNVEV (reference sequence). V was clipped by 3 bases and J by 8 bases; unmatched bases: 8. The CDR3 covers 15 residues. The CDR3 DNA is TGTGCCAGCAGTTTTGGACAGGGGGCCCTCAGGGGCTACACCTTC. It specifies CASSFGQGALRGYTF.

This clone was observed a single time. This chain connects TRBV18 to TRBJ1-1, with TRBD1 as a possible D gene (6 bases). CDR1 KGHSH and CDR2 LQKENI come from the germline V gene. V gave up 3 bases and J gave up 2 bases, with 13 bases separating them. The CDR3 sequence is 15 residues long. The chain's CDR3 is CASSPLTGINTEAFF. The CDR3 coding sequence is TGTGCCAGCTCACCCCTAACAGGGATTAACACTGAAGCTTTCTTT.

The CDR3 bases are TGTGCCAGCAGGTCAGGGGGGACAGGGACCGAGCAGTACTTC. This codes for CASRSGGTGTEQYF. The rearrangement joins TRBV27 to TRBJ2-7, with 9 bases identical to TRBD1. The V segment lost 6 bases and the J segment 6 bases; nucleotides outside the gene matches: 9. Germline loops: CDR1 MNHEY, CDR2 SMNVEV (reference sequence). This CDR3 contains 14 residues.

The chain couples TRBV10-1 to TRBJ1-1; the D gene is possibly TRBD1 (5 bases). The germline CDR1 and CDR2 sequences are WNHNN and SYGVQD (reference sequence). This CDR3 comprises 15 residues. Deletions cut 0 bases from V and 10 bases from J, with 18 bases between. CDR3 protein: CASSESGRDPSGAFF. The CDR3, as DNA: TGCGCCAGCAGTGAGTCGGGCAGGGATCCATCTGGAGCTTTCTTT.

This rearrangement joins TRBV30 to TRBJ2-3, with 7 bases lining up with TRBD2. The CDR3 is 14 amino acids. V was pared by 7 bases and J by 0 bases, with 7 bases of the junction left unmatched. Looked up from germline, CDR1 is GTSNPN and CDR2 is SVGIG (reference sequence). CDR3 sequence (DNA): TGTGCCTTCCAAGCGGGGCCGAGCACAGATACGCAGTATTTT. Amino acids: CAFQAGPSTDTQYF.

V gene TRBV9 combines with J gene TRBJ2-2; D may be TRBD2 (5 bases). V was pared by 2 bases and J by 1 base, with 9 bases between. The V gene's germline CDR1 is SGDLS and CDR2 YYNGEE. This CDR3 is 15 amino acids long. In nucleotides, the CDR3 is TGTGCCAGCAGCGTCCGAGCGGTGAACACCGGGGAGCTGTTTTTT. Translated: CASSVRAVNTGELFF.

The rearrangement joins TRBV5-1 to TRBJ2-3; D is perhaps TRBD2 (6 bases). This CDR3 has 14 amino acids. V gave up 4 bases and J gave up 3 bases, with 12 bases separating them. Germline CDR1 and CDR2: SGHRS and YFSETQ. For the CDR3, the DNA is TGCGCCAGCAGCAAACTAGCAGGAACAGATACGCAGTATTTT. It encodes CASSKLAGTDTQYF.

Of note for this clone: Mismatch with germline at one junction end may stem from a read error. The chain joins TRBV6-1 to TRBJ1-5, with 8 nucleotides matching TRBD1. CDR3 length: 15 amino acids. Germline loops: CDR1 MNHNS, CDR2 SASEGT. CDR3 bases: TGTGCCAGCAGTGAAGGGTCAGGGGGCAAGCAGCCCCAGCATTTT. Amino acids: CASSEGSGGKQPQHF.

The rearrangement joins TRBV12-3 or TRBV12-4 to TRBJ1-3, with 10 bases matching TRBD1. The CDR3 totals 13 residues. J gave up 3 bases and V 11 bases, and 4 bases lay outside the gene matches. The CDR3 DNA follows: TGTGCCGTAAGGGACAGGGGTGGAAACACCATATATTTT. This translates into CAVRDRGGNTIYF.

The chain recombines TRBV6-6 with TRBJ1-4, with a possible D match to TRBD1 (5 bases). Per germline, CDR1 MNHNY and CDR2 SVGAGI (reference sequence). CDR3 length: 17 amino acids. V was shortened by 5 bases and J by 0 bases, with 16 bases between the two germline ends. CDR3 amino acids: CASSLRDRGATNEKLFF. The CDR3 nucleotides read TGTGCCAGCAGTCTTCGCGACAGAGGCGCAACTAATGAAAAACTGTTTTTT.

This clone was recorded a few times. V gene TRBV7-2 combines with J gene TRBJ2-7; tentatively, D is TRBD1 (6 bases). V was clipped by 5 bases and J by 2 bases, with 16 bases between them. The CDR3 totals 15 residues. Per germline, CDR1 SGHTA and CDR2 FQGNSA. CDR3 DNA: TGTGCCAGCAGCCGTTACAGGGAACCCACCTACGAGCAGTACTTC. Its protein is CASSRYREPTYEQYF. The whole variable domain, remainder taken from reference TRBV7-2 and TRBJ2-7, is GAGVSQSPSNKVTEKGKDVELRCDPISGHTALYWYRQSLGQGLEFLIYFQGNSAPDKSGLPSDRFSAERTGGSVSTLTIQRTQQEDSAVYLCASSRYREPTYEQYFGPGTRLTVT.